Sequencing of this T cell receptor (beta chain) was carried out in a study of molecular identifiers for immune sequencing clone quantification. TCRdb re-analysed the PCR reads in MiXCR, keeping a single row per CDR3 protein. The sample has about 640,000 distinct CDR3 sequences, just under 20% seen once. Study conclusions and caveats: In naive cells, clones above 20 RNA copies held under 1% of molecules, whereas in effector cells they held over 97%.

This clonotype appeared many times. The antigen remains unidentified. The CDR3 covers 14 residues. Germline V gene data show CDR1 as MDHEN and CDR2 as SYDVKM. V lost 2 bases and J lost 5, with 11 bases in between. Sequenced material: naive CD8+ T cells from blood, with Jurkat cell RNA spiked in. Subset denoted: FACS-sorted CD8+CD4-CCR7+CD45RA+ naive T cells. The sequence was collected from a human donor in good health. Some libraries in this study had Jurkat cell RNA spiked in. The J gene is TRBJ2-3, the V gene TRBV28; D unresolved. DNA for the CDR3: TGTGCCAGCAGTTTAAACTACGGCGAAGATACGCAGTATTTT. Translation: CASSLNYGEDTQYF. The full variable domain, its missing parts supplied by reference TRBV28 and TRBJ2-3, is DVKVTQSSRYLVKRTGEKVFLECVQDMDHENMFWYRQDPGLGLRLIYFSYDVKMKEKGDIPEGYSVSREKKERFSLILESASTNQTSMYLCASSLNYGEDTQYFGPGTRLTVL.